This T cell receptor (beta chain) appears in the sequencing data of a study of human T cells and chemical hapten exposure. V lost 0 bases and J lost 6, with 9 bases in between. CDR1 is LGHNA, CDR2 YSLEER, per germline. This CDR3 spans 13 amino acids. The time point denotes: patch test 3, about 24 weeks after DPC sensitization. Documented treatment: therapeutic diphenylcyclopropenone sensitization with weekly scalp DPC. Each CDR3 protein is one row after TCRdb ran MiXCR on the RACE reads. Of tens of thousands of distinct CDR3 sequences in the sample, 9.9% were seen once. This TCR was recovered from a woman aged 40 to 50 with alopecia areata. Some clones in this sample may be carry-over from other donors' samples. V gene TRBV4-3 combines with J gene TRBJ2-7, with a tentative D call TRBD2 (6 bases). Source: whole blood, taken in connection with sensitization to the hapten diphenylcyclopropenone (DPC). This chain's CDR3 is CASSQDSGGEQYF. The CDR3 DNA reads as TGCGCCAGCAGCCAAGATTCCGGGGGCGAGCAGTACTTC.